This record covers a single T cell receptor beta chain. This specimen belongs to a study of OX40 agonist ivuxolimab in advanced cancers. Clones were sequenced by immunoSEQ multiplex PCR, and TCRdb holds only the in-frame ones, with some missing. The sample yields about 83,000 clones, roughly 93% seen once. This CDR3 comprises 18 residues. From germline, CDR1 is SGHDN and CDR2 FVKESK. The germline V and J ends were trimmed by 3 bases and 0 bases, with 18 bases remaining between them. Sequences were derived from CD4+ or CD8+ T cells sorted from blood, sampled in a trial of the OX40 agonist ivuxolimab. The source is an adult with an advanced solid tumor such as melanoma, head and neck, liver or kidney cancer. This chain links TRBV14 with TRBJ2-1; weak D call: TRBD1 (6 bases). The CDR3 nucleotides are TGTGCCAGCAGCCACCCTCCGGGACATCTTCTCTCCTACAATGAGCAGTTCTTC. This sequence encodes CASSHPPGHLLSYNEQFF.